This TCR beta chain came from a study of STAT5B mutations in CD4+ large granular lymphocyte leukemia. The CDR3 sequence is 16 residues long. Germline CDR1 is SGHDT and CDR2 is YYEEEE. With V trimmed by 1 base and J by 2 bases, 5 bases remained unmatched. Source study methods: A productive frequency of 2.59 x 10-5 was the lowest detectable. Using immunoSEQ multiplex PCR, the repertoire was profiled, and TCRdb retains in-frame clones only, with some absent. The V and J calls and clone size were taken over from that table, and D and trimming were inferred from the DNA. The sample yields tens of thousands of clones, about four fifths seen once. Concerning this clone itself: Its cognate antigen is unknown.

Regarding the study as a whole: Main leukemic clonotypes were patient-specific, but about 25% appeared at low frequency elsewhere. CD4-sorted patient repertoires seemed more clonal than healthy CD4+ repertoires. TRBV06-family usage was enriched in top patient clones (8/27) versus controls (2/35).

The chain uses TRBV5-6 and TRBJ2-2; TRBD1 agrees at 7 bases. The specimen sequenced was CD4+ T cells from blood buffy coats. The sequence was obtained from a human donor in good health. CDR3 sequence (DNA): TGTGCCAGCAGCTTGTGGGGGACAGCCAACACCGGGGAGCTGTTTTTT. Protein sequence: CASSLWGTANTGELFF.